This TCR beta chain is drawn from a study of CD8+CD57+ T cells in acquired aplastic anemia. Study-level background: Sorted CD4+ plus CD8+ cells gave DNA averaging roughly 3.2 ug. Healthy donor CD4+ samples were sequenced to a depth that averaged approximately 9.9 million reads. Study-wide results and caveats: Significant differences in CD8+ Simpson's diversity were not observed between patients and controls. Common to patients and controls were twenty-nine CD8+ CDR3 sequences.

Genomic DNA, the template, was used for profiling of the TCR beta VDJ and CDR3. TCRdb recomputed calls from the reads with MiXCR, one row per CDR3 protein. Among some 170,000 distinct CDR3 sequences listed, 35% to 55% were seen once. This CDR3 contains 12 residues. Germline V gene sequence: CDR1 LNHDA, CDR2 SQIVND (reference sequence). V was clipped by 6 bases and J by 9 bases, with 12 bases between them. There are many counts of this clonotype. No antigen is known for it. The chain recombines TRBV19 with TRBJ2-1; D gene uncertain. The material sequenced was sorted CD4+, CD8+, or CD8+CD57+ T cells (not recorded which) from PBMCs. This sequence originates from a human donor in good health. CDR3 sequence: CASRGYNSEQFF. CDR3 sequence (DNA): TGTGCCAGTAGGGGGTATAATAGTGAGCAGTTCTTC.